The TCR beta chain described here comes from a study of shared clonotypes between healthy human individuals. Donors were healthy HIV-negative adults without recent acute infections or vaccinations. Both subsets, CD45RA+ naive and CD45RA-negative memory, were split from the CD4+ cells. At deep level, the assay was performed. Genomic DNA per cell subset filled all wells of several immunoSEQ plates. Assay used: immunoSEQ multiplex PCR; TCRdb lists only in-frame clones, some missing. The table includes 1.4 million or so clones, 98% detected once. The ends lost 2 bases at V and 1 base at J; junction bases unmatched: 12. CDR1 and CDR2 (germline): SGHTA, FQGNSA. The CDR3 spans 18 residues.

This sequence was found in a man aged 30 to 45 in good health. Sequencing was done on a sample of naive CD4+ T cells sorted from blood. The subset was: CD45RA+ positively selected. This chain connects TRBV7-2 to TRBJ2-3; the match to TRBD2 covers 7 bases. The CDR3 DNA is TGTGCCAGCAGCTTAATCGGACTAGTGGGAGTGGGCACAGATACGCAGTATTTT. Protein sequence: CASSLIGLVGVGTDTQYF. The entire variable domain, with the rest obtained from reference TRBV7-2 and TRBJ2-3, is as follows: GAGVSQSPSNKVTEKGKDVELRCDPISGHTALYWYRQSLGQGLEFLIYFQGNSAPDKSGLPSDRFSAERTGGSVSTLTIQRTQQEDSAVYLCASSLIGLVGVGTDTQYFGPGTRLTVL.